This T cell receptor beta chain came from a study of T cell responses to AZD1222 COVID-19 vaccine. General observations from the study: Following two doses of AZD1222, Spike-specific TCR breadth and depth rose. The study identified only five or six AZD1222 recipients as seropositive at baseline.

The CDR3 is made up of 14 amino acids. Trimming stripped 8 bases from V and 5 bases from J, with 18 bases between. Germline-derived CDR1 and CDR2 are LNHNV and YYDKDF (reference sequence). In the case of this clone: Its antigen is still unknown.

The repertoire was sequenced with immunoSEQ multiplex PCR; TCRdb's copy has only in-frame clones and lacks some. The sample has just over 150,000 clones; more than 85% are singletons. The V call is TRBV15, the J call TRBJ1-1, with D possibly TRBD1 on 5 matching bases. Sequenced material: peripheral blood, taken 28 days after the second AZD1222 dose. The TCR originated in an adult who received the AZD1222 COVID-19 vaccine. CDR3 sequence reads: CATSTRVTGTEAFF. CDR3 coding DNA: TGTGCCACCTCAACCAGGGTCACGGGAACTGAAGCTTTCTTT.